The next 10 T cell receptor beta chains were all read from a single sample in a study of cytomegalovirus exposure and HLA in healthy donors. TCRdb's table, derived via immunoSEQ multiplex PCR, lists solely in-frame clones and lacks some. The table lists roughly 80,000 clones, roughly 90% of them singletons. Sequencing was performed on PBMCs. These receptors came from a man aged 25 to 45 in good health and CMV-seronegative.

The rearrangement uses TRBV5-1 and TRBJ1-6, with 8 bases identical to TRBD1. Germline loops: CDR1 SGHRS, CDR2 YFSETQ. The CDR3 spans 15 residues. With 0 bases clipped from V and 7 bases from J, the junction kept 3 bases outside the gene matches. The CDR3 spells CASSLERTGNSPLHF. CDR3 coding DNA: TGCGCCAGCAGCTTGGAGCGGACAGGGAATTCACCCCTCCACTTT.

In DNA, the CDR3 is TGTGCCAGCTCGCATGGACAGTATAATAATTCACCCCTCCACTTT. Residues: CASSHGQYNNSPLHF. This sequence joins TRBV18 and TRBJ1-6; a possible D gene is TRBD1 (6 bases). The germline V and J ends were trimmed by 6 bases and 5 bases, with 14 bases remaining between them. The V gene's germline CDR1 is KGHSH and CDR2 LQKENI. The CDR3 totals 15 residues.

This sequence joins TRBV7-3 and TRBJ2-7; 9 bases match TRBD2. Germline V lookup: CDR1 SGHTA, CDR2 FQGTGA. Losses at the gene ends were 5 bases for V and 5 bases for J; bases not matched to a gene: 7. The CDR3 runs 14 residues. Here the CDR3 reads CASSPGTSIHEQYF. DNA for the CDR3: TGTGCCAGCAGCCCCGGGACTAGCATCCACGAGCAGTACTTC. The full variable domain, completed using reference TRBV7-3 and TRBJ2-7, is GAGVSQTPSNKVTEKGKYVELRCDPISGHTALYWYRQSLGQGPEFLIYFQGTGAADDSGLPNDRFFAVRPEGSVSTLKIQRTERGDSAVYLCASSPGTSIHEQYFGPGTRLTVT.

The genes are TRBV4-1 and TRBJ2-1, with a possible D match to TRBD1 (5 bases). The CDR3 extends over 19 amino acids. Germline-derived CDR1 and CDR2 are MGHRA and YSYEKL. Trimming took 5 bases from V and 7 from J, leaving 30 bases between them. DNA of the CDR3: TGCGCCAGCAGCGACCAGACAATAAGTGGTCGCGGAAGGGGAAATGAGCAGTTCTTC. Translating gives CASSDQTISGRGRGNEQFF.

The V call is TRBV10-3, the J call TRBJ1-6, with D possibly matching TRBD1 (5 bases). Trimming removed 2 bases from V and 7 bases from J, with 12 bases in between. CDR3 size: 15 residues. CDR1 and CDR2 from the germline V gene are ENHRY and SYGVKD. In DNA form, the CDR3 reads TGTGCCATCAGTGAGAATACAGGCGCCAATTCACCCCTCCACTTT. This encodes CAISENTGANSPLHF.

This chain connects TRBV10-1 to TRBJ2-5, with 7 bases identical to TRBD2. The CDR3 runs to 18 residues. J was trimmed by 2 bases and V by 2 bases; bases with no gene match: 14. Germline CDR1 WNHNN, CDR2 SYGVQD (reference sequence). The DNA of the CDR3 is TGCGCCAGCAGTGAGCCGGGAGGTGGGGGGAGCCCACAAGAGACCCAGTACTTC. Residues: CASSEPGGGGSPQETQYF.

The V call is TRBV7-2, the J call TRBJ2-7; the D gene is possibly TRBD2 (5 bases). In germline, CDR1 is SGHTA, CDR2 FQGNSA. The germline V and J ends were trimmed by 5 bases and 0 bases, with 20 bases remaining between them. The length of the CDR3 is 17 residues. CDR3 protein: CASSGRGLAGYSYEQYF. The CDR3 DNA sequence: TGTGCCAGCAGCGGAAGAGGCCTGGCGGGCTACTCCTACGAGCAGTACTTC.

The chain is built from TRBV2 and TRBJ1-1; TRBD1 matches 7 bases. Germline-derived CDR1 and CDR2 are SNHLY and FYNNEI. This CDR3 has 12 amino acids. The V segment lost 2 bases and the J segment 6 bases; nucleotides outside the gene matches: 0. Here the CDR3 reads CASSETGAEAFF. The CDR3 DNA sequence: TGTGCCAGCAGTGAAACAGGGGCTGAAGCTTTCTTT.

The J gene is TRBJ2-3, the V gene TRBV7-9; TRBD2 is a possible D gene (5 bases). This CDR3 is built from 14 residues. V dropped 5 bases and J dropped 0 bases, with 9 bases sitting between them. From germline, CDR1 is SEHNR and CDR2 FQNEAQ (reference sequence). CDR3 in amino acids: CASSEEASTDTQYF. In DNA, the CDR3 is TGTGCCAGCAGCGAGGAGGCCAGCACAGATACGCAGTATTTT.

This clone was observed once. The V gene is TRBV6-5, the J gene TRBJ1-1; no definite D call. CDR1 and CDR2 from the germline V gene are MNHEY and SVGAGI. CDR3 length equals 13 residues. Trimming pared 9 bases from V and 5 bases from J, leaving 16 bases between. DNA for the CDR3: TGTGCCAGTTTGTCAGGCGGGGAGACTGAAGCTTTCTTT. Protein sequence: CASLSGGETEAFF.